Below are 11 T cell receptor beta chains sequenced from a single sample in a study of cytomegalovirus exposure and HLA in healthy donors. The PCR ran on 60 Vbeta and 13 Jbeta primers. Repertoires were generated with immunoSEQ multiplex PCR, while TCRdb's copy carries only in-frame clones and drops some. The sample lists 65,000 to 85,000 clones; 77% were seen once. The material sequenced was PBMCs. These receptors originate from a man in his fifties in good health and CMV-seropositive.

The chain has TRBV30 and TRBJ2-3; 12 bases agree with TRBD2. This CDR3 has 17 amino acids. CDR1 is GTSNPN and CDR2 is SVGIG in the germline V gene (reference sequence). With V trimmed by 0 bases and J by 1 base, 5 bases remained unmatched. This CDR3 reads CAWSVPLAGGGTDTQYF. The CDR3 DNA is TGTGCCTGGAGTGTACCCCTAGCGGGAGGGGGCACAGATACGCAGTATTTT.

The V gene is TRBV11-2, the J gene TRBJ2-6, with D unclear. With 8 bases removed from V and 0 bases from J, the gap between germline ends came to 11 bases. CDR1 and CDR2 (germline): SGHAT, FQNNGV. CDR3 length: 15 amino acids. The DNA of the CDR3 is TGTGCCAGCTCCCCCGGAGACTCTGGGGCCAACGTCCTGACTTTC. Its translation: CASSPGDSGANVLTF.

The chain employs TRBV11-2 and TRBJ1-5, with D possibly matching TRBD1 (5 bases). This CDR3 region has 14 residues. V was pared by 3 bases and J by 6 bases, with 12 bases between. Per germline, CDR1 SGHAT and CDR2 FQNNGV. The CDR3 is CASSLGGDGQPQHF. CDR3 nucleotides: TGTGCCAGCAGCTTGGGGGGGGACGGTCAGCCCCAGCATTTT.

The chain couples TRBV30 to TRBJ2-1; 10 nucleotides line up with TRBD2. The trim removed 4 bases at V and 9 bases at J, leaving 9 bases unmatched. The length of the CDR3 is 14 residues. From germline, CDR1 is GTSNPN and CDR2 SVGIG (reference sequence). CDR3 amino acids: CAWIGLAGVSEQFF. In nucleotides, the CDR3 is TGTGCCTGGATAGGGCTAGCGGGAGTCAGTGAGCAGTTCTTC. The complete variable domain, with remaining parts taken from reference TRBV30 and TRBJ2-1, reads SQTIHQWPATLVQPVGSPLSLECTVEGTSNPNLYWYRQAAGRGLQLLFYSVGIGQISSEVPQNLSASRPQDRQFILSSKKLLLSDSGFYLCAWIGLAGVSEQFFGPGTRLTVL.

The rearrangement uses TRBV4-2 and TRBJ1-2; D is ambiguous. The CDR3 contains 14 residues. V lost 5 bases, J lost 4 bases, and 14 bases lay in between. The V gene's germline CDR1 is LGHNA and CDR2 YNFKEQ. The CDR3 DNA follows: TGTGCCAGCAGCTTGGCCGAGGGTTTCTATGGCTACACCTTC. Translating it yields CASSLAEGFYGYTF.

The CDR3 region is CASSVGTGAGTDTQYF. CDR3 sequence (DNA): TGTGCCAGCAGCGTAGGGACAGGGGCGGGCACAGATACGCAGTATTTT. The V gene is TRBV9, the J gene TRBJ2-3; 9 bases line up with TRBD1. The V segment lost 0 bases and the J segment 1 base; nucleotides outside the gene matches: 3. The CDR3 spans 16 residues. In germline, CDR1 is SGDLS, CDR2 YYNGEE.

This chain links TRBV11-3 with TRBJ1-1; 7 nucleotides match TRBD1. The trim removed 7 bases at V and 5 bases at J, leaving 7 bases unmatched. The germline V gene encodes CDR1 SGHNT and CDR2 YENEEA. This CDR3 has 13 amino acids. The CDR3 sequence: CASTFEGATEAFF. As DNA, the CDR3 is TGTGCCAGCACCTTCGAGGGGGCAACTGAAGCTTTCTTT.

DNA of the CDR3: TGTGCCAGCAGCTTGGCGCAGGGGATGGAGACCCAGTACTTC. This translates into CASSLAQGMETQYF. The gene calls are TRBV11-2 and TRBJ2-5, with D possibly being TRBD1 (6 bases). In germline, CDR1 is SGHAT, CDR2 FQNNGV. V dropped 3 bases and J dropped 5 bases, with 13 bases sitting between them. The CDR3 is 14 amino acids. Supplemented by reference TRBV11-2 and TRBJ2-5, the full variable domain reads EAGVAQSPRYKIIEKRQSVAFWCNPISGHATLYWYQQILGQGPKLLIQFQNNGVVDDSQLPKDRFSAERLKGVDSTLKIQPAKLEDSAVYLCASSLAQGMETQYFGPGTRLLVL.

As concerns this clone: The DNA is left out, because the CDR3 cannot be placed on it with certainty; the CDR3 is given as TCRdb lists it. The chain couples TRBV7-2 to TRBJ1-4; no check of the table's D call, TRBD1, against the DNA was made. CDR1 is SGHTA and CDR2 is FQGNSA in the germline V gene. The CDR3 region is 14 residues in length, termini included. The CDR3 loop reads CASSLMWGDGAMFF.

The chain couples TRBV5-1 to TRBJ2-3; a possible D gene is TRBD2 (5 bases). Germline-derived CDR1 and CDR2 are SGHRS and YFSETQ. Trimming took 2 bases from V and 5 from J, leaving 12 bases between them. The CDR3 contains 14 residues. CDR3 nucleotides: TGCGCCAGCAGCTTATCGCCGAGGGAAGATACGCAGTATTTT. Its protein product is CASSLSPREDTQYF.

This chain connects TRBV7-2 to TRBJ2-7; a possible D gene is TRBD1 (7 bases). V was trimmed by 5 bases and J by 0 bases, leaving 11 bases between them. This CDR3 is 14 amino acids long. CDR1 and CDR2 (germline): SGHTA, FQGNSA. The CDR3 reads CASSPGGHSYEQYF. CDR3 DNA sequence: TGTGCCAGCAGCCCAGGGGGGCACTCCTACGAGCAGTACTTC.